These 19 T cell receptor beta chains were all obtained from the same sample, sequenced in a study of CD4 T cells in relation to SARS-CoV-2 and coronaviruses. The data were produced by immunoSEQ multiplex PCR, yet TCRdb's version contains in-frame clones alone and is incomplete. The sample consists of about 30,000 clones, roughly 72% of them appearing once. Their specific antigens are unknown. The unexposed donors gave CD4+ T cells in about 2010-2019, prior to COVID-19. The cells were cultured for about ten days before CD4+ T cells were isolated. The sample was CD4+ T cells from PBMCs, cultured in vitro. Receptors originate from a human donor in good health.

As to this clone: One end of the junction does not line up with germline, which may come from a read error. The gene calls are TRBV6-1 and TRBJ2-7, with 13 bases fitting TRBD2. The CDR3 runs 13 residues. Germline CDR1 and CDR2: MNHNS and SASEGT. The CDR3 DNA reads as TGTGCCAGCAGTGAAGTGACTAGCGGGAGGATTTCCTTC. Its translation: CASSEVTSGRISF.

The chain links TRBV7-2 to TRBJ2-7; 7 bases map to TRBD2. This CDR3 region has 15 residues. The germline V gene encodes CDR1 SGHTA and CDR2 FQGNSA. With 1 base clipped from V and 0 bases from J, the junction kept 3 bases outside the gene matches. The DNA of the CDR3 is TGTGCCAGCAGCTTAGGGAGACTAGCCTCCTACGAGCAGTACTTC. Translation gives CASSLGRLASYEQYF.

The chain has TRBV7-8 and TRBJ1-5, with D perhaps TRBD1 (5 bases). The V end was cut by 1 base, the J end by 2 bases, with 15 bases between. In germline, CDR1 is SGHVS, CDR2 FQNEAQ. The CDR3 is 17 residues long. The CDR3 loop reads CASSLGFRGGRNQPQHF. The CDR3 nucleotides are TGTGCCAGCAGCTTAGGTTTTAGGGGCGGGCGCAATCAGCCCCAGCATTTT.

V and J are TRBV5-1 and TRBJ1-4; weak D call: TRBD1 (5 bases). The CDR3 runs to 17 residues. CDR1 is SGHRS, CDR2 YFSETQ, per germline. The V gene lost 4 bases and the J gene lost 4 bases, with 20 bases spanning the gap. CDR3 region: CASSPGGRGQGNEKLFF. The CDR3 nucleotides read TGCGCCAGCAGCCCCGGAGGGAGGGGCCAGGGTAATGAAAAACTGTTTTTT.

The chain has TRBV5-1 and TRBJ2-5; D is possibly TRBD1 (6 bases). The CDR3 has 14 amino acids. CDR1 is SGHRS and CDR2 is YFSETQ in the germline V gene. Trimming stripped 4 bases from V and 2 bases from J, with 12 bases between. CDR3 nucleotide sequence: TGCGCCAGCAGCACAGGGACACCACAAGAGACCCAGTACTTC. Protein product: CASSTGTPQETQYF.

The chain combines TRBV3-1 (or the pseudogene TRBV3-2) with TRBJ2-3; 13 bases are shared with TRBD2. Germline loops: CDR1 LGHDT, CDR2 YNNKEL (reference sequence). The CDR3 contains 18 residues. The trim removed 1 base at V and 0 bases at J, leaving 4 bases unmatched. The CDR3 nucleotides are TGTGCCAGCAGCCAAGCCGGGACTAGCGGGGCTAGCACAGATACGCAGTATTTT. Translating it yields CASSQAGTSGASTDTQYF.

V is TRBV2 and J is TRBJ2-7; D gene uncertain. Trimming stripped 4 bases from V and 0 bases from J, with 10 bases between. Germline V CDR1 and CDR2: SNHLY, FYNNEI. The CDR3 consists of 14 residues. The CDR3 sequence is CASSVQDGSYEQYF. CDR3 DNA sequence: TGTGCCAGCAGTGTCCAGGACGGCTCCTACGAGCAGTACTTC.

The chain uses TRBV7-9 and TRBJ1-2; D not certain. The CDR3 extends over 14 amino acids. CDR1 is SEHNR and CDR2 is FQNEAQ in the germline V gene (reference sequence). Trimming left V 1 base short and J 4 bases short, with 10 bases between. The CDR3 protein is CASSLGGFSYGYTF. The CDR3 DNA sequence: TGTGCCAGCAGCTTAGGCGGGTTTTCCTATGGCTACACCTTC. Using reference TRBV7-9 and TRBJ1-2 for the parts outside the CDR3, the full variable domain is DTGVSQNPRHKITKRGQNVTFRCDPISEHNRLYWYRQTLGQGPEFLTYFQNEAQLEKSRLLSDRFSAERPKGSFSTLEIQRTEQGDSAMYLCASSLGGFSYGYTFGSGTRLTVV.

The V gene is TRBV11-2, the J gene TRBJ2-7, with 9 bases matching TRBD1. CDR3 length: 13 residues. CDR1 is SGHAT, CDR2 FQNNGV, per germline. V was clipped by 5 bases and J by 7 bases; unmatched bases: 6. CDR3 coding DNA: TGTGCCAGCAGCCCGGACAGGGGCGGGGAGCAGTACTTC. Translating gives CASSPDRGGEQYF.

The genes are TRBV6-6 and TRBJ1-5; D ambiguous. The CDR3 runs 13 residues. The ends were cut back, 0 bases at V and 6 bases at J, with 6 bases in the middle. Germline CDR1 is MNHNY and CDR2 is SVGAGI (reference sequence). CDR3 amino acids: CASSYSETQPQHF. For the CDR3, the DNA is TGTGCCAGCAGTTACTCCGAGACTCAGCCCCAGCATTTT.

The chain carries TRBV7-2 and TRBJ2-3, with TRBD2 identical over 9 bases. Unmatched junction bases numbered 6, after V lost 1 base and J lost 1 base. This CDR3 has 17 residues. CDR1 SGHTA and CDR2 FQGNSA come from the germline V gene. The CDR3 sequence: CASSLVSAGGGTDTQYF. The CDR3 region has the DNA TGTGCCAGCAGCTTAGTATCGGCGGGGGGGGGCACAGATACGCAGTATTTT.

The chain has TRBV18 and TRBJ2-5, with 7 bases identical to TRBD1. This CDR3 has 14 residues. From germline, CDR1 is KGHSH and CDR2 LQKENI. V lost 3 bases and J lost 5; bases outside the gene matches: 6. Written as DNA, the CDR3 is TGTGCCAGCTCACCTCCAGGGGGTAGGGAGACCCAGTACTTC. Translating it yields CASSPPGGRETQYF. Together with reference TRBV18 and TRBJ2-5, the CDR3 gives the full variable domain: NAGVMQNPRHLVRRRGQEARLRCSPMKGHSHVYWYRQLPEEGLKFMVYLQKENIIDESGMPKERFSAEFPKEGPSILRIQQVVRGDSAAYFCASSPPGGRETQYFGPGTRLLVL.

The table lists this clone with a count of one. This chain joins TRBV5-1 and TRBJ2-5; no firm D call. The V gene's germline CDR1 is SGHRS and CDR2 YFSETQ. The length of the CDR3 is 13 residues. The germline V and J ends were trimmed by 2 bases and 5 bases, with 10 bases remaining between them. CDR3 DNA: TGCGCCAGCAGCTTTTGGGATTCCGAGACCCAGTACTTC. As protein: CASSFWDSETQYF. The variable domain in full, with the rest retrieved from reference TRBV5-1 and TRBJ2-5, is KAGVTQTPRYLIKTRGQQVTLSCSPISGHRSVSWYQQTPGQGLQFLFEYFSETQRNKGNFPGRFSGRQFSNSRSEMNVSTLELGDSALYLCASSFWDSETQYFGPGTRLLVL.

The CDR3 here is CASRAGGASGANVLTF. The CDR3 DNA follows: TGTGCCAGCAGGGCAGGGGGAGCATCTGGGGCCAACGTCCTGACTTTC. This sequence joins TRBV28 and TRBJ2-6; 7 bases are a match to TRBD1. The V and J ends lost 6 bases and 1 base, in that order; junction bases with no gene match: 6. The germline V gene encodes CDR1 MDHEN and CDR2 SYDVKM. The CDR3 is made up of 16 amino acids.

This chain joins TRBV7-2 and TRBJ1-1; TRBD1 matches 10 bases. Germline CDR1 is SGHTA and CDR2 is FQGNSA. V shed 2 bases, J shed 8 bases, and the junction held 14 bases outside the gene matches. CDR3 size: 17 residues. CDR3 nucleotide sequence: TGTGCCAGCAGCTTAAACCTTCCGGGACAGGGGATTGTAGAAGCTTTCTTT. It specifies CASSLNLPGQGIVEAFF. Together with reference TRBV7-2 and TRBJ1-1, the CDR3 gives the full variable domain: GAGVSQSPSNKVTEKGKDVELRCDPISGHTALYWYRQSLGQGLEFLIYFQGNSAPDKSGLPSDRFSAERTGGSVSTLTIQRTQQEDSAVYLCASSLNLPGQGIVEAFFGQGTRLTVV.

The chain couples TRBV4-3 to TRBJ2-1; 9 nucleotides agree with TRBD1. V lost 0 bases, J lost 6 bases, and 3 bases stayed unmatched. The CDR3 is made up of 15 amino acids. Germline assignment: CDR1 LGHNA and CDR2 YSLEER. The CDR3 DNA sequence: TGCGCCAGCAGCCAAGAAGGGACAGGGAGCAATGAGCAGTTCTTC. Protein product: CASSQEGTGSNEQFF.

V is TRBV11-1 and J is TRBJ2-5; the D gene is possibly TRBD1 (6 bases). This CDR3 region has 15 residues. Trimming took off 0 bases at V and 4 bases at J, with 12 bases between the two ends. The germline V gene encodes CDR1 SGHAT and CDR2 FQDESV (reference sequence). In DNA, the CDR3 is TGTGCCAGCAGCTTAGCGGTGACAGGATCAGAGACCCAGTACTTC. It codes for CASSLAVTGSETQYF.

The genes are TRBV7-2 and TRBJ2-7, with TRBD2 identical over 10 bases. CDR1 and CDR2 from the germline V gene are SGHTA and FQGNSA. J gave up 2 bases and V 3 bases, and 4 bases lay outside the gene matches. CDR3 size: 15 residues. The CDR3 loop reads CASSFSGGLTYEQYF. CDR3 nucleotide sequence: TGTGCCAGCAGCTTTAGCGGGGGGCTTACCTACGAGCAGTACTTC.

J is TRBJ2-3 and V is TRBV10-3, with 8 bases lining up with TRBD2. J lost 5 bases, V lost 10 bases, and 8 bases had no gene match. Germline V gene data show CDR1 as ENHRY and CDR2 as SYGVKD. CDR3 length: 13 amino acids. CDR3 DNA sequence: TGTGCCAGCGCGGGGGGCGCCGGAGATACGCAGTATTTT. Translation gives CASAGGAGDTQYF.